Listed here is a single TCR beta chain. Its target is not known. V shed 2 bases and J shed 8 bases, with 5 bases lying between them. The CDR3 is made up of 11 amino acids. CDR1 and CDR2 (germline): SGHRS, YFSETQ. The data belong to a study of post-analysis software for immune sequencing data. Study as a whole: In terms of disease course, relapsing-remitting, secondary progressive and progressive-relapsing multiple sclerosis were included. General study results and limits: In multiple sclerosis, normalized Chao1 diversity was significantly below that of controls. Samples from one preparation batch, clustered by F measure, grouped strongly together. Controls showed lower frequencies than patients for five or six TRBV segments, and TRBV5-6, TRBV5-1 and TRBV20-1 were among these.

The TCR beta cDNA libraries contained unique molecular identifiers. Roughly 500,000 cDNA molecules were recovered from an input of about 0.9 to 10 million T cells. TCRdb re-derived calls from the PCR reads in MiXCR, one entry per CDR3 protein. The repertoire holds approximately 660,000 distinct CDR3 sequences, with around 64% as singletons. The sequenced material came from blood. The sequence came from a girl aged 2-10 years with multiple sclerosis. V is TRBV5-1 and J is TRBJ2-1; D gene uncertain. Written as DNA, the CDR3 is TGCGCCAGCAGCTTTGTAGATGAGCAGTTCTTC. It encodes CASSFVDEQFF.